Below, 8 T cell receptor beta chains from the same sample are listed, as sequenced in a study of OX40 agonist ivuxolimab in advanced cancers. The table came from immunoSEQ multiplex PCR; TCRdb's copy has only in-frame clones and leaves some out. The sample shows roughly 65,000 clones, 88% of them seen only once. The source was CD4+ or CD8+ T cells sorted from blood, collected in a trial of the OX40 agonist ivuxolimab. These receptors were obtained from an adult with an advanced solid tumor such as melanoma, head and neck, liver or kidney cancer.

V usage is TRBV10-3 and J usage is TRBJ2-1, with 8 nucleotides matching TRBD1. The J segment lost 0 bases and the V segment lost 0 bases, leaving 4 bases of the junction unmatched. Germline V gene sequence: CDR1 ENHRY, CDR2 SYGVKD. This CDR3 comprises 17 residues. CDR3 coding DNA: TGTGCCATCAGTGAGTCCCAGGGGGCTGGCTCCTACAATGAGCAGTTCTTC. Its protein product is CAISESQGAGSYNEQFF.

V is TRBV6-5 and J is TRBJ2-2; no clear D. Germline V gene data show CDR1 as MNHEY and CDR2 as SVGAGI. The V gene lost 3 bases and the J gene lost 4 bases, with 9 bases spanning the gap. The CDR3 is 14 amino acids. CDR3 region: CASSYAGPTGELFF. The DNA of the CDR3 is TGTGCCAGCAGTTATGCAGGACCCACCGGGGAGCTGTTTTTT.

The V gene is TRBV12-2, the J gene TRBJ2-1; the table's D call, TRBD1, has no DNA check behind it. TRBV12-2 is termed a pseudogene. CDR3 size: 15 residues. The CDR3 loop reads CASRLRDRGYNEQFF. The CDR3 region has the DNA TGTGCAAGTCGCCTCCGGGACAGGGGATACAATGAGCAGTTCTTC.

The V and J genes are TRBV7-8 and TRBJ1-3; D call uncertain. The length of the CDR3 is 14 residues. Germline CDR1 SGHVS, CDR2 FQNEAQ. Trimming removed 4 bases from V and 0 bases from J, with 7 bases in between. This CDR3 is CASSSFLSGNTIYF. CDR3 DNA: TGTGCCAGCAGCTCGTTCCTCTCTGGAAACACCATATATTTT. The whole variable domain, remainder taken from reference TRBV7-8 and TRBJ1-3, is GAGVSQSPRYKVAKRGQDVALRCDPISGHVSLFWYQQALGQGPEFLTYFQNEAQLDKSGLPSDRFFAERPEGSVSTLKIQRTQQEDSAVYLCASSSFLSGNTIYFGEGSWLTVV.

This clone was recorded only once. The chain carries TRBV5-1 and TRBJ2-1; D is undetermined. The CDR3 sequence is 15 residues long. Deletions cut 0 bases from V and 3 bases from J, with 10 bases between. The germline CDR1 and CDR2 sequences are SGHRS and YFSETQ. The CDR3: CASSLVGQDYNEQFF. The CDR3 DNA reads TGCGCCAGCAGCTTGGTAGGGCAGGACTACAATGAGCAGTTCTTC.

This sequence joins TRBV6-6 and TRBJ1-1; the match to TRBD1 covers 10 bases. CDR3 size: 15 residues. Germline CDR1 is MNHNY and CDR2 is SVGAGI (reference sequence). With V trimmed by 5 bases and J by 8 bases, 11 bases remained unmatched. The CDR3 here is CASSQSGTGAREAFF. Written as DNA, the CDR3 is TGTGCCAGCAGTCAATCCGGGACAGGGGCCCGAGAAGCTTTCTTT.

The chain joins TRBV29-1 to TRBJ1-5; D might be TRBD1 (6 bases). Deletions cut 4 bases from V and 3 bases from J, with 10 bases between. This CDR3 comprises 13 residues. Per the germline V gene, CDR1 is SQVTM and CDR2 is ANQGSEA. DNA of the CDR3: TGCAGCGTTGCACAGGGTAACAATCAGCCCCAGCATTTT. The encoded protein is CSVAQGNNQPQHF.

The J gene is TRBJ1-2, the V gene TRBV7-2; 7 bases are shared with TRBD1. Germline loops: CDR1 SGHTA, CDR2 FQGNSA. The CDR3 runs 17 residues. Losses at the gene ends were 0 bases for V and 2 bases for J; bases not matched to a gene: 9. In DNA, the CDR3 is TGTGCCAGCAGCTTAGCTACAGGGGCGACAATGAACTATGGCTACACCTTC. Amino acids: CASSLATGATMNYGYTF.